This T cell receptor (beta chain) derives from a study of technical replicates of blood from several donors (dated by TCRdb to about 2017). CDR1 and CDR2 are read off the germline V gene (reference sequence) as LNHDA and SQIVND. Clipping removes 9 bases from V and 3 bases from J, with 15 as the unmatched junction base count. Its CDR3 holds 16 amino acids, cysteine through phenylalanine. CDR3 DNA only is kept here, 48 bases in frame from base 1. The library was made by the immunoSEQ multiplex PCR assay. TCRdb stores this immuneACCESS table with in-frame sequences only. Part of the clones is absent; in the studies checked, under half of the shortfall reflects unresolved V genes, and no reason is known for the rest. Within this sample are about 81,000 clones, with around 96% of them counted one time only. The ten largest clones represent around 0.18% of the sample. As regards this clone: This clone's antigen is unknown. Base quality data are lacking; no much larger clone is found one base away.

Recombination linked TRBV19 to TRBJ1-2; TRBD1 aligns with 8 central bases. The specimen sequenced was T cells isolated from PBMCs. This receptor was taken from a human donor in good health. The CDR3 region: CASIPDREGLYYGYTF. The base sequence is TGTGCCAGCATTCCGGACAGGGAAGGCTTATACTATGGCTACACCTTC.